Each of the 30 T cell receptor beta chains below was sequenced from the same sample in a study of blood T cell repertoires in COVID-19. This table comes from immunoSEQ multiplex PCR, and its TCRdb copy is limited to in-frame clones, with some not included. The sample includes about 140,000 clones, around 86% of them seen just once. Source material: peripheral blood. The receptors stem from a woman aged 80 or older with acute or convalescent COVID-19.

The table lists this clone with a few counts. This rearrangement joins TRBV5-4 to TRBJ2-7, with 8 bases lining up with TRBD2. Trimming cost V 1 base and J 5 bases; bases outside gene matches: 8. The germline V gene has CDR1 SGHNT and CDR2 YYREEE (reference sequence). This CDR3 comprises 15 residues. CDR3 in amino acids: CASSLFGSGGNEQYF. Here the CDR3 DNA reads TGTGCCAGCAGCTTGTTTGGAAGCGGGGGTAACGAGCAGTACTTC.

The rearrangement uses TRBV2 and TRBJ2-7; 8 bases map to TRBD1. Germline V gives CDR1 SNHLY, CDR2 FYNNEI. The CDR3 loop spans 14 amino acids. With 4 bases clipped from V and 6 bases from J, the junction kept 8 bases outside the gene matches. In DNA form, the CDR3 reads TGTGCCAGCAGTGTTAGACAGGGGTCGAGCGAGCAGTACTTC. Residues: CASSVRQGSSEQYF. Based on the CDR3 plus reference TRBV2 and TRBJ2-7, the full variable domain is EPEVTQTPSHQVTQMGQEVILRCVPISNHLYFYWYRQILGQKVEFLVSFYNNEISEKSEIFDDQFSVERPDGSNFTLKIRSTKLEDSAMYFCASSVRQGSSEQYFGPGTRLTVT.

The chain employs TRBV28 and TRBJ2-1, with a weak D call TRBD1 (6 bases). Trimming removed 2 bases from V and 6 bases from J, with 26 bases in between. CDR1 and CDR2 (germline): MDHEN, SYDVKM. The CDR3 spans 19 residues. The CDR3: CASSLVTGPREPHANEQFF. In nucleotides, the CDR3 is TGTGCCAGCAGTTTAGTAACAGGGCCGAGGGAGCCCCACGCCAATGAGCAGTTCTTC.

This clone was seen more than once but under ten times. V and J are TRBV11-2 and TRBJ2-7, with D possibly TRBD2 on 5 matching bases. The CDR3 spans 13 residues. Between the trimmed V and J ends, which lost 5 bases and 6 bases, there was a span of 14 bases. Germline CDR1 and CDR2: SGHAT and FQNNGV. The CDR3 DNA sequence: TGTGCCAGCAGCCCTTATTCGGCGGGCGAGCAGTACTTC. Translation: CASSPYSAGEQYF.

The J gene is TRBJ1-1, the V gene TRBV11-2, with unresolved D. Germline CDR1 reads SGHAT; CDR2 reads FQNNGV. V lost 2 bases and J lost 0, with 10 bases in between. The CDR3 runs 15 residues. CDR3 bases: TGTGCCAGCAGCTTATATAGGGAGATGAACACTGAAGCTTTCTTT. Protein sequence: CASSLYREMNTEAFF.

This chain links TRBV4-1 with TRBJ2-5, with 14 bases matching TRBD2. The CDR3 runs 17 residues. From germline, CDR1 is MGHRA and CDR2 YSYEKL. The junction had 7 bases not matched to a gene; V was cut back by 4 bases and J by 3 bases. The chain's CDR3 is CASSRGTSGSGEETQYF. In DNA, the CDR3 is TGCGCCAGCAGCCGAGGGACTAGCGGGAGTGGGGAAGAGACCCAGTACTTC.

V is TRBV7-9 and J is TRBJ1-1, with TRBD1 matching 8 bases. V was clipped by 4 bases and J by 0 bases; unmatched bases: 10. The V gene's germline CDR1 is SEHNR and CDR2 FQNEAQ (reference sequence). This CDR3 is 17 amino acids long. The CDR3 sequence: CASSSGWTGYMNTEAFF. DNA for the CDR3: TGTGCCAGCAGCTCCGGGTGGACAGGGTACATGAACACTGAAGCTTTCTTT.

The DNA for the CDR3 is TGCGCCAGCAGTAAGACGGGTGAAGCTTTCTTT. Its protein product is CASSKTGEAFF. The chain has TRBV23-1 and TRBJ1-1; no clear D. TRBV23-1 is flagged as an ORF with uncertain function. The CDR3 is 11 residues long. Trimming cost V 5 bases and J 7 bases, with 8 bases left between them.

The chain recombines TRBV3-1 (or the pseudogene TRBV3-2) with TRBJ1-3; the D gene is possibly TRBD1 (6 bases). Germline V gene lookup returns CDR1 LGHDT and CDR2 YNNKEL (reference sequence). The CDR3 runs 14 residues. Trimming stripped 2 bases from V and 10 bases from J, with 15 bases between. The CDR3 region is CASSQQGGGVTIYF. The CDR3 DNA is TGTGCCAGCAGCCAACAGGGTGGGGGCGTGACCATATATTTT.

This clone is a singleton in its sample. This chain links TRBV7-9 with TRBJ1-3; TRBD1 might be the D (5 bases). V was clipped by 5 bases and J by 5 bases, with 16 bases between them. This CDR3 spans 15 amino acids. Looked up from germline, CDR1 is SEHNR and CDR2 is FQNEAQ (reference sequence). This CDR3 reads CASSKPRGFRNTIYF. CDR3 DNA: TGTGCCAGCAGCAAACCCCGGGGGTTTAGAAACACCATATATTTT.

This clone showed up just a few times. The chain has TRBV7-3 and TRBJ1-6, with D possibly TRBD1 on 5 matching bases. With 1 base removed from V and 9 bases from J, the gap between germline ends came to 7 bases. The CDR3 spans 13 residues. Germline V lookup: CDR1 SGHTA, CDR2 FQGTGA. The CDR3 DNA reads TGTGCCAGCAGCTTAAGAAGGGGTTCACCCCTCCACTTT. Amino acids: CASSLRRGSPLHF. Drawing the rest from reference TRBV7-3 and TRBJ1-6, the complete variable domain is GAGVSQTPSNKVTEKGKYVELRCDPISGHTALYWYRQSLGQGPEFLIYFQGTGAADDSGLPNDRFFAVRPEGSVSTLKIQRTERGDSAVYLCASSLRRGSPLHFGNGTRLTVT.

This chain uses TRBV6-5 with TRBJ1-6, with 9 positions matching TRBD1. J lost 7 bases, V lost 6 bases, and 1 base had no gene match. In germline, CDR1 is MNHEY, CDR2 SVGAGI. CDR3 length equals 13 residues. The CDR3 loop reads CASRTGGNSPLHF. CDR3 sequence (DNA): TGTGCCAGCAGGACAGGGGGGAATTCACCCCTCCACTTT.

This clone was detected only a few times. The V gene is TRBV7-9, the J gene TRBJ2-2; a possible D gene is TRBD1 (5 bases). V shed 3 bases and J shed 13 bases, with 18 bases lying between them. The CDR3 has 14 residues. Germline lookup yields CDR1 SEHNR and CDR2 FQNEAQ (reference sequence). CDR3 nucleotide sequence: TGTGCCAGCAGCTTCCCCCCCGGACATATCGCGCTGTTTTTT. Amino acid sequence: CASSFPPGHIALFF.

The gene calls are TRBV7-9 and TRBJ2-3; a weak D match, TRBD2 (6 bases). The CDR3 contains 14 residues. With 3 bases removed from V and 2 bases from J, the gap between germline ends came to 9 bases. CDR1 SEHNR and CDR2 FQNEAQ come from the germline V gene (reference sequence). CDR3 in amino acids: CASSLGLATDTQYF. The DNA for the CDR3 is TGTGCCAGCAGCTTGGGACTCGCCACAGATACGCAGTATTTT.

The chain is built from TRBV5-6 and TRBJ1-1; the D is unclear. Germline CDR1 reads SGHDT; CDR2 reads YYEEEE. The CDR3 is 15 residues long. With 4 bases removed from V and 0 bases from J, the gap between germline ends came to 13 bases. The CDR3, as DNA: TGTGCCAGCAGCCGAGCGAGCGGAGTGAACACTGAAGCTTTCTTT. Its translation: CASSRASGVNTEAFF.

The chain links TRBV10-3 to TRBJ1-1; D is perhaps TRBD1 (6 bases). Germline V lookup: CDR1 ENHRY, CDR2 SYGVKD. V was clipped by 6 bases and J by 3 bases, with 11 bases between them. The CDR3 totals 13 residues. For the CDR3, the DNA is TGTGCCATCAGAGTCCAGGGGCACACTGAAGCTTTCTTT. This codes for CAIRVQGHTEAFF.

V usage is TRBV28 and J usage is TRBJ2-7; 9 nucleotides agree with TRBD1. Per the germline V gene, CDR1 is MDHEN and CDR2 is SYDVKM. V lost 3 bases to trimming and J lost 1 base; unmatched junction nucleotides: 4. The CDR3 is 15 amino acids. The CDR3 DNA is TGTGCCAGCAGTTTGATGGGGACAGGGTCCTACGAGCAGTACTTC. Protein sequence: CASSLMGTGSYEQYF.

The chain has TRBV30 and TRBJ1-1; D is unclear. V was trimmed by 3 bases and J by 4 bases, leaving 6 bases between them. Per the germline V gene, CDR1 is GTSNPN and CDR2 is SVGIG (reference sequence). The CDR3 extends over 11 amino acids. CDR3 in amino acids: CAWRRLTEAFF. CDR3 in DNA: TGTGCCTGGAGGAGGCTCACTGAAGCTTTCTTT. Full variable domain (rest looked up from reference TRBV30 and TRBJ1-1): SQTIHQWPATLVQPVGSPLSLECTVEGTSNPNLYWYRQAAGRGLQLLFYSVGIGQISSEVPQNLSASRPQDRQFILSSKKLLLSDSGFYLCAWRRLTEAFFGQGTRLTVV.

The V gene is TRBV5-3, the J gene TRBJ2-7; 8 nucleotides match TRBD1. TRBV5-3 is identified as an open reading frame with a role that is uncertain. With 2 bases clipped from V and 2 bases from J, the junction kept 3 bases outside the gene matches. CDR3 length: 14 amino acids. Here the CDR3 DNA reads TGTGCCAGAAGCTTTTGCAGGGGGCCCTACGAGCAGTACTTC. Translated: CARSFCRGPYEQYF.

In this sample, this clone turned up once. The chain couples TRBV7-9 to TRBJ1-2; 11 bases align to TRBD1. V lost 4 bases to trimming and J lost 4 bases; unmatched junction nucleotides: 5. CDR3 length: 15 amino acids. Germline loops: CDR1 SEHNR, CDR2 FQNEAQ (reference sequence). CDR3 protein: CASSSRTGGFYGYTF. The CDR3 nucleotides read TGTGCCAGCAGCTCTCGGACAGGGGGCTTCTATGGCTACACCTTC.

The genes are TRBV6-5 and TRBJ2-4; D not certain. The germline V gene has CDR1 MNHEY and CDR2 SVGAGI. The CDR3 is 14 residues long. V was clipped by 5 bases and J by 0 bases, with 8 bases between them. In DNA form, the CDR3 reads TGTGCCAGCAGTCCCCTTCGAGCCAAAAACATTCAGTACTTC. This codes for CASSPLRAKNIQYF.

V gene TRBV14 combines with J gene TRBJ2-7; tentatively, D is TRBD2 (5 bases). The CDR3 has 16 residues. Deletions cut 0 bases from V and 3 bases from J, with 15 bases between. Germline V gene lookup returns CDR1 SGHDN and CDR2 FVKESK. As DNA, the CDR3 is TGTGCCAGCAGCCAAGAGACCGAGCGGAGGATCTACGAGCAGTACTTC. Its translation: CASSQETERRIYEQYF.

The V gene is TRBV19, the J gene TRBJ1-5, with 10 bases identical to TRBD1. The CDR3 length is 16 residues. The germline V gene encodes CDR1 LNHDA and CDR2 SQIVND (reference sequence). Trimming removed 7 bases from V and 5 bases from J; junction bases left unmatched: 11. The CDR3 sequence: CASKARTGGDYQPQHF. CDR3 coding DNA: TGTGCCAGTAAAGCTCGGACAGGGGGAGATTATCAGCCCCAGCATTTT.

This chain connects TRBV27 to TRBJ2-7, with 7 bases aligning to TRBD1. Germline V CDR1 and CDR2: MNHEY, SMNVEV (reference sequence). J was trimmed by 7 bases and V by 3 bases; bases with no gene match: 6. This CDR3 comprises 13 residues. This CDR3 is CASSFTRGFEQYF. The CDR3 DNA reads TGTGCCAGCAGTTTTACCAGGGGGTTTGAGCAGTACTTC.

The rearrangement uses TRBV20-1 and TRBJ2-3; D is possibly TRBD2 (6 bases). Trimming pared 3 bases from V and 0 bases from J, leaving 13 bases between. CDR1 and CDR2 from the germline V gene are DFQATT and SNEGSKA (reference sequence). This CDR3 has 15 residues. The CDR3 DNA reads as TGCAGTGCTAGTATCCAGCGGGCTAGCACAGATACGCAGTATTTT. Translated: CSASIQRASTDTQYF.

This chain connects TRBV19 to TRBJ1-5, with D possibly TRBD1 on 6 matching bases. Germline CDR1 is LNHDA and CDR2 is SQIVND (reference sequence). V shed 5 bases and J shed 0 bases, with 11 bases lying between them. This CDR3 is 15 amino acids long. The CDR3 DNA sequence: TGTGCCAGTAGTCGCAGGGGCAATAGCAATCAGCCCCAGCATTTT. It yields the protein CASSRRGNSNQPQHF. Looking up the rest from reference TRBV19 and TRBJ1-5 gives the full variable domain: DGGITQSPKYLFRKEGQNVTLSCEQNLNHDAMYWYRQDPGQGLRLIYYSQIVNDFQKGDIAEGYSVSREKKESFPLTVTSAQKNPTAFYLCASSRRGNSNQPQHFGDGTRLSIL.

This chain connects TRBV3-1 (or the pseudogene TRBV3-2) to TRBJ1-2, with 9 bases lining up with TRBD1. The junction had 8 bases not matched to a gene; V was cut back by 4 bases and J by 8 bases. CDR3 size: 14 residues. CDR1 is LGHDT and CDR2 is YNNKEL in the germline V gene (reference sequence). CDR3 DNA: TGTGCCAGCAGCCCGACGACAGGGGGGAGCGGCTACACCTTC. As protein: CASSPTTGGSGYTF.

The chain has TRBV5-1 and TRBJ1-1; TRBD1 matches at 11 bases. Trimming at V came to 1 base and at J to 12 bases, leaving 11 bases not matched to a gene. Germline V gives CDR1 SGHRS, CDR2 YFSETQ. CDR3 size: 15 residues. CDR3 sequence (DNA): TGCGCCAGCAGCTTGAACGGACAGGGGGCGCTCGGAACTTTCTTT. This codes for CASSLNGQGALGTFF.

The V and J genes are TRBV20-1 and TRBJ1-4; 9 bases agree with TRBD1. The CDR3 covers 15 residues. Germline trimming cut 3 bases from V and 8 bases from J; bases unmatched to any gene: 10. Germline V lookup: CDR1 DFQATT, CDR2 SNEGSKA (reference sequence). The CDR3 DNA follows: TGCAGTGCTAGTCACTCCGGGACAGGGCCCGAAAAACTGTTTTTT. It encodes CSASHSGTGPEKLFF.

The J gene is TRBJ2-2, the V gene TRBV28, with D perhaps TRBD1 (6 bases). Trimming stripped 3 bases from V and 1 base from J, with 9 bases between. CDR3 length: 15 residues. Germline V gene lookup returns CDR1 MDHEN and CDR2 SYDVKM. CDR3 sequence: CASSLVRGNTGELFF. The CDR3 nucleotides read TGTGCCAGCAGTTTGGTCAGGGGGAACACCGGGGAGCTGTTTTTT.